A single sample gave rise to the 19 T cell receptor beta chains below, sequenced in a study of shared clonotypes between healthy human individuals. Terminally differentiated effector memory CD45RA+ cells were left out of the naive CD8 fraction, which was CD45RO-negative and positively selected for CCR7. Profiling relied on immunoSEQ multiplex PCR, and the TCRdb table lists in-frame clones only, not all of them. The data show some 2.1 million clones, just under 95% seen once. Sequences were obtained from naive CD8+ T cells sorted from blood. These receptors all come from a man between 18 and 35 years old in good health.

The gene calls are TRBV10-2 and TRBJ2-1; no firm D call. Germline CDR1 is WSHSY and CDR2 is SAAADI. This CDR3 is 13 amino acids long. Trimming shortened V by 0 bases and J by 6 bases, and 6 bases separated the two germline ends. CDR3 residues: CASSESGFNEQFF. For the CDR3, the DNA is TGCGCCAGCAGTGAGTCTGGCTTCAATGAGCAGTTCTTC.

This clone was picked up a small number of times. Different DNA sequences within this sample yield the same CDR3. The rearrangement joins TRBV9 to TRBJ2-3; a possible D gene is TRBD2 (6 bases). The CDR3 has 15 residues. CDR1 SGDLS and CDR2 YYNGEE come from the germline V gene. The V end was cut by 0 bases, the J end by 0 bases, with 8 bases between. CDR3 coding DNA: TGTGCCAGCAGCGTAGTGGGGACTAGCACAGATACGCAGTATTTT. Translation: CASSVVGTSTDTQYF.

CDR3: CASSAQDGYEQYF. CDR3 coding DNA: TGTGCCAGCAGCGCTCAGGACGGCTACGAGCAGTACTTC. The genes are TRBV9 and TRBJ2-7; D is uncertain. CDR3 length: 13 amino acids. V was clipped by 3 bases and J by 3 bases, with 10 bases between them. Germline V gene data show CDR1 as SGDLS and CDR2 as YYNGEE.

The J gene is TRBJ2-7, the V gene TRBV5-6; TRBD2 agrees at 8 bases. The CDR3 contains 15 residues. Germline CDR1 is SGHDT and CDR2 is YYEEEE. Trimming at V came to 3 bases and at J to 3 bases, leaving 8 bases not matched to a gene. In DNA form, the CDR3 reads TGTGCCAGCAGCTCTACTCCGGGGACTAGCTACGAGCAGTACTTC. Its translation: CASSSTPGTSYEQYF.

The rearrangement uses TRBV10-2 and TRBJ2-5, with D hard to call. This CDR3 has 11 amino acids. Germline values: CDR1 WSHSY, CDR2 SAAADI. The V end lost 2 bases, the J end lost 2 bases, and 0 bases lay between the germline ends. CDR3 nucleotides: TGCGCCAGCAGTGAGCAAGAGACCCAGTACTTC. Residues: CASSEQETQYF.

The chain has TRBV4-1 and TRBJ1-2; no clear D. The CDR3 has 16 amino acids. CDR1 and CDR2 from the germline V gene are MGHRA and YSYEKL. The germline V and J ends were trimmed by 2 bases and 3 bases, with 16 bases remaining between them. The CDR3 spells CASSQRGNTGYYGYTF. In DNA form, the CDR3 reads TGCGCCAGCAGCCAAAGAGGCAATACGGGATACTATGGCTACACCTTC.

V is TRBV4-1 and J is TRBJ2-2, with TRBD1 identical over 7 bases. Trimming removed 5 bases from V and 5 bases from J; junction bases left unmatched: 2. Germline CDR1 reads MGHRA; CDR2 reads YSYEKL. The CDR3 runs to 13 residues. The CDR3 loop reads CASSYRGTGELFF. The DNA for the CDR3 is TGCGCCAGCAGCTACAGGGGAACCGGGGAGCTGTTTTTT.

A single count supports this clone. The chain is built from TRBV5-4 and TRBJ1-2; TRBD1 might be the D (5 bases). V gave up 2 bases and J gave up 7 bases, with 9 bases separating them. CDR1 is SGHNT, CDR2 YYREEE, per germline (reference sequence). The CDR3 length is 12 residues. Here the CDR3 reads CASSFHTGGYTF. CDR3 DNA: TGTGCCAGCAGCTTCCATACAGGTGGCTACACCTTC.

V and J are TRBV11-2 and TRBJ2-7, with D possibly TRBD2 on 6 matching bases. The CDR3 covers 14 residues. V lost 7 bases and J lost 4, with 17 bases in between. Germline CDR1 reads SGHAT; CDR2 reads FQNNGV. In DNA form, the CDR3 reads TGTGCCAGCACCATGATTGGAGGGGAATACGAGCAGTACTTC. It codes for CASTMIGGEYEQYF.

This chain joins TRBV28 and TRBJ1-5, with TRBD1 matching 8 bases. Looked up from germline, CDR1 is MDHEN and CDR2 is SYDVKM. The CDR3 is made up of 15 amino acids. J was trimmed by 7 bases and V by 7 bases; bases with no gene match: 12. CDR3 DNA sequence: TGTGCCAGCACCCTTAAAGGACAGGGATACCAGCCCCAGCATTTT. Translating it yields CASTLKGQGYQPQHF.

This chain links TRBV5-1 with TRBJ2-2, with no clear D. The ends were cut back, 4 bases at V and 6 bases at J, with 13 bases in the middle. Germline V gives CDR1 SGHRS, CDR2 YFSETQ. The CDR3 is 14 residues long. The CDR3 sequence is CASSNQIVAGELFF. The DNA of the CDR3 is TGCGCCAGCAGCAATCAGATCGTCGCCGGGGAGCTGTTTTTT.

Points on this clone: In the same sample, other DNA sequences code for this CDR3. The chain employs TRBV7-9 and TRBJ2-7; weak D call: TRBD1 (6 bases). Between the trimmed V and J ends, which lost 2 bases and 3 bases, there was a span of 8 bases. This CDR3 has 13 amino acids. CDR1 is SEHNR and CDR2 is FQNEAQ in the germline V gene (reference sequence). The CDR3 protein is CASSLTGNYEQYF. The CDR3, as DNA: TGTGCCAGCAGCTTAACAGGGAACTACGAGCAGTACTTC.

The chain couples TRBV2 to TRBJ2-7; the match to TRBD1 covers 10 bases. This CDR3 contains 15 residues. Losses at the gene ends were 6 bases for V and 2 bases for J; bases not matched to a gene: 7. Germline lookup yields CDR1 SNHLY and CDR2 FYNNEI. Here the CDR3 reads CASSYGTGDTYEQYF. The CDR3 DNA reads TGTGCCAGCAGCTACGGGACAGGGGACACCTACGAGCAGTACTTC.

This chain links TRBV15 with TRBJ1-5; 7 bases fit TRBD1. Trimming at V came to 0 bases and at J to 6 bases, leaving 17 bases not matched to a gene. Germline CDR1 LNHNV, CDR2 YYDKDF (reference sequence). The CDR3 length is 19 residues. CDR3 bases: TGTGCCACCAGCAGAGATGGATTCTCAATGTTACAGGGGACTCAGCCCCAGCATTTT. It specifies CATSRDGFSMLQGTQPQHF.

The chain couples TRBV7-9 to TRBJ1-1; 9 nucleotides align to TRBD1. The germline CDR1 and CDR2 sequences are SEHNR and FQNEAQ (reference sequence). The CDR3 covers 15 residues. Germline trimming cut 2 bases from V and 7 bases from J; bases unmatched to any gene: 8. The CDR3 is CASSLIPDRGHEAFF. DNA of the CDR3: TGTGCCAGCAGCTTAATCCCGGACAGGGGCCATGAAGCTTTCTTT.

This chain joins TRBV18 and TRBJ2-7, with 8 bases that match TRBD1. From germline, CDR1 is KGHSH and CDR2 LQKENI. V lost 0 bases and J lost 4; bases outside the gene matches: 8. The CDR3 is 16 amino acids. The chain's CDR3 is CASSPPGTGGSYEQYF. The CDR3 nucleotides read TGTGCCAGCTCACCACCGGGCACAGGGGGTTCGTACGAGCAGTACTTC.

The chain recombines TRBV13 with TRBJ2-1; D ambiguous. V was trimmed by 3 bases and J by 4 bases, leaving 7 bases between them. The CDR3 runs 13 residues. Germline loops: CDR1 PRHDT, CDR2 FYEKMQ (reference sequence). CDR3 in DNA: TGTGCCAGCAGCTTTACCAGATACAATGAGCAGTTCTTC. This encodes CASSFTRYNEQFF.

The chain combines TRBV28 with TRBJ2-7, with D tentatively TRBD2 (5 bases). CDR3 length equals 14 residues. Trimming took off 1 base at V and 6 bases at J, with 13 bases between the two ends. Germline CDR1 MDHEN, CDR2 SYDVKM. CDR3 nucleotides: TGTGCCAGCAGTTTATTCGGAGGTGGGCGCGAGCAGTACTTC. It codes for CASSLFGGGREQYF.

On this clone itself: The sample has other DNA sequences that encode this CDR3 too. The gene calls are TRBV11-2 and TRBJ2-3, with TRBD1 as a possible D gene (6 bases). The CDR3 totals 12 residues. The V gene's germline CDR1 is SGHAT and CDR2 FQNNGV. V lost 6 bases to trimming and J lost 5 bases, with 9 bases between them. The CDR3 bases are TGTGCCAGCAGTCTAGGGGGAGATACGCAGTATTTT. It specifies CASSLGGDTQYF.